One sample yielded the 17 T cell receptor beta chains listed below, sequenced in a study of cytomegalovirus exposure and HLA in healthy donors. The PCR ran on 60 Vbeta and 13 Jbeta primers. Libraries were prepared by immunoSEQ multiplex PCR; TCRdb keeps only in-frame clonotypes and omits some of them. Among some 160,000 clones, approximately 81% were seen once, and the ten largest hold 1.3%. The sequenced sample consisted of PBMCs. The receptors derive from a man aged 50 to 59 in good health and CMV-seropositive.

V gene TRBV6-5 combines with J gene TRBJ2-2; D is perhaps TRBD2 (6 bases). Trimming removed 6 bases at V and 6 bases at J, with 14 bases between. Germline V gives CDR1 MNHEY, CDR2 SVGAGI. This CDR3 comprises 14 residues. CDR3 amino acids: CASSSAAGSGELFF. CDR3 DNA: TGTGCCAGCAGCTCCGCGGCGGGGTCCGGGGAGCTGTTTTTT.

The V gene is TRBV7-2, the J gene TRBJ1-2; D might be TRBD1 (5 bases). Trimming cost V 5 bases and J 9 bases, with 16 bases left between them. CDR3 length: 13 residues. The germline V gene has CDR1 SGHTA and CDR2 FQGNSA. CDR3: CASSPGGSRSYTF. The CDR3 bases are TGTGCCAGCAGCCCGGGGGGTAGCCGGAGCTACACCTTC.

This rearrangement joins TRBV5-1 to TRBJ1-1; 9 bases are a match to TRBD1. The germline CDR1 and CDR2 sequences are SGHRS and YFSETQ. V lost 4 bases, J lost 0 bases, and 7 bases stayed unmatched. The CDR3 length is 16 residues. The DNA of the CDR3 is TGCGCCAGCAGCCCGGGACAGGGCCTGATGAACACTGAAGCTTTCTTT. As protein: CASSPGQGLMNTEAFF.

This clone was picked up one time. The J gene is TRBJ1-1, the V gene TRBV28; perhaps TRBD1 as D (6 bases). CDR1 is MDHEN, CDR2 SYDVKM, per germline. V shed 7 bases and J shed 0 bases, with 9 bases lying between them. The CDR3 has 13 amino acids. Written as DNA, the CDR3 is TGTGCCAGCACCAGGGACATGAACACTGAAGCTTTCTTT. Protein: CASTRDMNTEAFF.

This chain uses TRBV30 with TRBJ1-6, with 8 bases matching TRBD1. The CDR3 is 15 amino acids. CDR1 is GTSNPN, CDR2 SVGIG, per germline (reference sequence). The ends lost 2 bases at V and 10 bases at J; junction bases unmatched: 10. This CDR3 is CAWSSRPGGQSPLHF. The CDR3 nucleotides are TGTGCCTGGAGTAGTCGGCCAGGGGGCCAATCACCCCTCCACTTT.

The chain joins TRBV7-2 to TRBJ2-1; 7 bases are shared with TRBD2. CDR1 and CDR2 (germline): SGHTA, FQGNSA. After removal of 4 bases from V and 10 bases from J, the junction contained 7 bases not matched to a gene. CDR3 length: 13 residues. The CDR3 loop is CASSSGPGLEQFF. The CDR3 DNA follows: TGTGCCAGCAGCTCAGGACCGGGACTAGAGCAGTTCTTC.

The rearrangement links TRBV18 to TRBJ1-1; the D gene is possibly TRBD1 (5 bases). Germline-derived CDR1 and CDR2 are KGHSH and LQKENI. V was trimmed by 3 bases and J by 4 bases, leaving 15 bases between them. This CDR3 is built from 15 residues. CDR3 residues: CASSPLDSQSTEAFF. Here the CDR3 DNA reads TGTGCCAGCTCACCTCTCGACAGTCAGAGCACTGAAGCTTTCTTT.

The chain uses TRBV28 and TRBJ2-7; perhaps TRBD1 as D (6 bases). The length of the CDR3 is 15 residues. With 2 bases removed from V and 3 bases from J, the gap between germline ends came to 14 bases. From germline, CDR1 is MDHEN and CDR2 SYDVKM. Written as DNA, the CDR3 is TGTGCCAGCAGTTTAGGGGGCCTCCCTCTCTACGAGCAGTACTTC. It encodes CASSLGGLPLYEQYF.

This clone was observed once. The sample contains more than one DNA sequence encoding this CDR3. The rearrangement uses TRBV15 and TRBJ2-2, with 9 bases identical to TRBD2. The CDR3 length is 17 residues. The ends lost 0 bases at V and 4 bases at J; junction bases unmatched: 6. The germline CDR1 and CDR2 sequences are LNHNV and YYDKDF (reference sequence). DNA for the CDR3: TGTGCCACCAGCAGAGATAAGCTAGCGGGATCCACCGGGGAGCTGTTTTTT. Translated: CATSRDKLAGSTGELFF.

The J gene is TRBJ1-1, the V gene TRBV15; the match to TRBD1 covers 7 bases. Germline CDR1 LNHNV, CDR2 YYDKDF (reference sequence). V shed 0 bases and J 4 bases; nucleotides not matched to a gene: 8. The CDR3 runs 16 residues. Here the CDR3 reads CATSRDNVQGGTEAFF. The CDR3 DNA sequence: TGTGCCACCAGCAGAGATAACGTTCAGGGGGGCACTGAAGCTTTCTTT.

CDR3 DNA: TGTGCCAGCAGCCTTGGAGGTCCTCGGACAGATACGCAGTATTTT. Translating gives CASSLGGPRTDTQYF. The V call is TRBV5-6, the J call TRBJ2-3; D may be TRBD2 (5 bases). CDR1 is SGHDT and CDR2 is YYEEEE in the germline V gene. The CDR3 runs to 15 residues. V was pared by 4 bases and J by 3 bases, with 15 bases between.

V usage is TRBV6-5 and J usage is TRBJ2-1; 7 positions match TRBD2. V dropped 5 bases and J dropped 5; count of bases not matched to a gene: 6. The CDR3 runs to 14 residues. Germline CDR1 MNHEY, CDR2 SVGAGI. CDR3 DNA sequence: TGTGCCAGCAGTACCCCTAGCGGAAACAATGAGCAGTTCTTC. Its protein product is CASSTPSGNNEQFF.

The rearrangement joins TRBV2 to TRBJ2-2; D ambiguous. Germline V lookup: CDR1 SNHLY, CDR2 FYNNEI. V shed 5 bases and J shed 7 bases, with 5 bases lying between them. The CDR3 is 11 amino acids. CDR3 in DNA: TGTGCCAGCAGTATAAACGGGGAGCTGTTTTTT. Its protein is CASSINGELFF.

As regards this clone: This CDR3 is also generated by other DNA sequences in the sample. V gene TRBV5-1 combines with J gene TRBJ1-5; D perhaps matches TRBD1 (5 bases). The CDR3 totals 15 residues. Trimming left V 0 bases short and J 1 base short, with 8 bases between. Germline CDR1 reads SGHRS; CDR2 reads YFSETQ. The CDR3 protein is CASSLDGGSNQPQHF. CDR3 in DNA: TGCGCCAGCAGCTTGGACGGGGGAAGCAATCAGCCCCAGCATTTT. The complete variable domain, with remaining parts taken from reference TRBV5-1 and TRBJ1-5, reads KAGVTQTPRYLIKTRGQQVTLSCSPISGHRSVSWYQQTPGQGLQFLFEYFSETQRNKGNFPGRFSGRQFSNSRSEMNVSTLELGDSALYLCASSLDGGSNQPQHFGDGTRLSIL.

The chain employs TRBV2 and TRBJ2-1, with D maybe TRBD1 (6 bases). This CDR3 is built from 15 residues. The V end lost 7 bases, the J end lost 7 bases, and 20 bases lay between the germline ends. CDR1 and CDR2 from the germline V gene are SNHLY and FYNNEI. Written as DNA, the CDR3 is TGTGCCAGCACCTCTAGGGCGGCTAGGGGGAATGAGCAGTTCTTC. Protein sequence: CASTSRAARGNEQFF.

CDR3 DNA sequence: TGTGCCACCAGAGAGACTAGCAACAAAAACATTCAGTACTTC. This codes for CATRETSNKNIQYF. This chain connects TRBV15 to TRBJ2-4; TRBD2 aligns across 7 bases. J lost 3 bases, V lost 6 bases, and 5 bases had no gene match. This CDR3 comprises 14 residues. Germline V lookup: CDR1 LNHNV, CDR2 YYDKDF (reference sequence).

The chain couples TRBV6-5 to TRBJ2-7, with D possibly being TRBD1 (5 bases). The germline CDR1 and CDR2 sequences are MNHEY and SVGAGI. The CDR3 extends over 15 amino acids. Trimming cost V 5 bases and J 2 bases, with 16 bases left between them. The CDR3 bases are TGTGCCAGCAGTGCCCGCGACAGCCAACCCTACGAGCAGTACTTC. Translating gives CASSARDSQPYEQYF.